This is a list of T cell receptor beta chains from one sample in a study of blood T cells in healthy people across ages. TCRdb analysed the 5' RACE reads with MiXCR anew, one entry per CDR3 protein. The table has about a million distinct CDR3 sequences, 45% to 50% seen once. The sample comprised blood. The receptors shown here come from a man in his thirties or forties in good health. The CDR3 runs from the conserved cysteine through the conserved F or W. D genes are given only for firm matches. Part of the rows lack a size; the others show once, few, many or a class for expanded clones.

v_gene,d_gene,j_gene,abundance,CDR3nt,CDR3aa
TRBV5-1,TRBD2,TRBJ2-1,few,TGCGCCAGCAGCTTGGAGGGGACTAGCGGGGGCTACAATGAGCAGTTCTTC,CASSLEGTSGGYNEQFF
TRBV4-2,TRBD2,TRBJ2-1,-,TGTGCCAGCAGCCAAGGGACTAGCGGGTTGAATAAGCAGTTCTTC,CASSQGTSGLNKQFF
TRBV11-2,-,TRBJ1-5,-,TGTGCCAGCAGCTTCTTTTTCGGGGCTTATAGCAATCAGCCCCAGCATTTT,CASSFFFGAYSNQPQHF
TRBV9,-,TRBJ2-7,-,TGTGCCAGCAGCGTAGAGTCTGGGTCGGCGCAGTACTTC,CASSVESGSAQYF
TRBV7-2,-,TRBJ2-6,few,TGTGCCAGCTTCCGGAGGGGCGCGGGGGCCAACGTCCTGACTTTC,CASFRRGAGANVLTF
TRBV12-3/TRBV12-4,TRBD1,TRBJ2-6,-,TGTGCCAGCAGCACTCGAACAGGGGCTGGGGCCAACGTCCTGACTTTC,CASSTRTGAGANVLTF
TRBV12-3/TRBV12-4,-,TRBJ1-2,-,TGTGCCAGCAGTTTTATCGGGTTCGGAGGCTACACCTTC,CASSFIGFGGYTF
TRBV30,-,TRBJ1-1,few,TGTGCCTGGAGTGCCGGGGGGAACACTGAAGCTTTCTTT,CAWSAGGNTEAFF
TRBV4-2,-,TRBJ2-1,-,TGTGCCAGCAGCCAACAGTTAAGCTCCTACAATGAGCAGTTCTTC,CASSQQLSSYNEQFF
TRBV20-1,-,TRBJ1-1,-,TGCAGTGCTGTCAAAGGAAACACTGAAGCTTTCTTT,CSAVKGNTEAFF
TRBV29-1,TRBD2,TRBJ2-3,-,TGCAGCGTTGAACGGGCTCCCGGGACTAGCGGTGATACGCAGTATTTT,CSVERAPGTSGDTQYF
TRBV6-6,TRBD2,TRBJ2-3,-,TGTGCCGCCGACTGGGGGGGGGGCACAGATACGCAGTATTTT,CAADWGGGTDTQYF
TRBV4-1,-,TRBJ2-7,-,TGCGCCAGCAGCCAAGATGTGGGAATTTTCTACGAGCAGTACTTC,CASSQDVGIFYEQYF
TRBV2,-,TRBJ2-7,few,TGTGCCAGCAGGGATACCCGGGGCTACTCCTACGAGCAGTACTTC,CASRDTRGYSYEQYF
TRBV28,TRBD1,TRBJ2-5,-,TGTGCCAGCAGTGTGGGACAGGGATTCGAGACCCAGTACTTC,CASSVGQGFETQYF
TRBV7-8,-,TRBJ2-1,many,TGTGCCAGCAGCTTAGGTCTTTTCGGTCAGGCTGGCGGAGAGCAGTTCTTC,CASSLGLFGQAGGEQFF
TRBV6-2/TRBV6-3,TRBD1,TRBJ1-6,-,TGTGCCAGCAACCGGGACAGGGGTAATTCACCCCTCCACTTT,CASNRDRGNSPLHF
TRBV5-1,-,TRBJ2-7,many,TGCGCCAGCAGCGCTCAGGGCTACGAGCAGTACTTC,CASSAQGYEQYF
TRBV28,-,TRBJ1-5,few,TGTGCCAGCGGCCGGAGGGATCAGCCCCAGCATTTT,CASGRRDQPQHF
TRBV7-2,-,TRBJ2-5,few,TGTGCCAGCACCACGGGGGCGGAACCATACAATGAGCAGTACTTC,CASTTGAEPYNEQYF
TRBV7-9,-,TRBJ1-1,-,TGTGCCAGCAGCTTATATTCAGGCGGAAACACTGAAGCTTTCTTT,CASSLYSGGNTEAFF
TRBV6-5,TRBD1,TRBJ1-2,few,TGTGCCAGCGGGACAGTCTATGGCTACACCTTC,CASGTVYGYTF
TRBV3-1,-,TRBJ2-6,-,TGTGCCAGTTTACACGGAACTGGGGCCAACGTCCTGACTTTC,CASLHGTGANVLTF
TRBV4-1,TRBD2,TRBJ2-7,few,TGCGCCAGCAGCCTCCTCACGGGACTAGCACACGAGCAGTACTTC,CASSLLTGLAHEQYF
TRBV29-1,TRBD2,TRBJ2-7,-,TGCAGCGTCACCAGCGGGGGGGGATCCTACGAGCAGTACTTC,CSVTSGGGSYEQYF
TRBV29-1,-,TRBJ2-5,few,TGCAGCGTCGGGGTCAGCCAAGAGACCCAGTACTTC,CSVGVSQETQYF
TRBV15,TRBD2,TRBJ2-3,few,TGTGCCACCAGCCCCTGGGGGAGGGACCAAGATACGCAGTATTTT,CATSPWGRDQDTQYF
TRBV29-1,-,TRBJ2-1,-,TGCAGCGTTGCTGGTGCCGCCTACAATGAGCAGTTCTTC,CSVAGAAYNEQFF
TRBV4-1,-,TRBJ2-1,-,TGCGCCAGCAGCCAAGATGTCAGGGGCAGTGGGACCCAGTTCTTC,CASSQDVRGSGTQFF
TRBV12-3/TRBV12-4,TRBD1,TRBJ1-4,-,TGTGCCAGCAGTTTCACAGGGGGAAATGAAAAACTGTTTTTT,CASSFTGGNEKLFF